This TCR beta chain was recovered during a study of blood T cells in healthy people across ages. Trimming removed 3 bases from V and 6 bases from J, with 14 bases in between. The CDR3 sequence is 15 residues long. This clonotype appeared a few times. The authors ran a second PCR of about 7 to 11 cycles using a sample-barcoded 5' primer and a J-beta primer mix. One entry per CDR3 protein, called by TCRdb with MiXCR from the 5' RACE reads. The table records 1.5 million to 2 million distinct CDR3 sequences, about two fifths of them present only once. The clonotype originates from a human donor in good health. This rearrangement joins TRBV12-3 or TRBV12-4 to TRBJ1-4, with unresolved D. Sequences were obtained from blood. The CDR3 region has the DNA TGTGCCAGCAGTTTCGGGCACCTACGGGATGAAAAACTGTTTTTT. Translating gives CASSFGHLRDEKLFF.